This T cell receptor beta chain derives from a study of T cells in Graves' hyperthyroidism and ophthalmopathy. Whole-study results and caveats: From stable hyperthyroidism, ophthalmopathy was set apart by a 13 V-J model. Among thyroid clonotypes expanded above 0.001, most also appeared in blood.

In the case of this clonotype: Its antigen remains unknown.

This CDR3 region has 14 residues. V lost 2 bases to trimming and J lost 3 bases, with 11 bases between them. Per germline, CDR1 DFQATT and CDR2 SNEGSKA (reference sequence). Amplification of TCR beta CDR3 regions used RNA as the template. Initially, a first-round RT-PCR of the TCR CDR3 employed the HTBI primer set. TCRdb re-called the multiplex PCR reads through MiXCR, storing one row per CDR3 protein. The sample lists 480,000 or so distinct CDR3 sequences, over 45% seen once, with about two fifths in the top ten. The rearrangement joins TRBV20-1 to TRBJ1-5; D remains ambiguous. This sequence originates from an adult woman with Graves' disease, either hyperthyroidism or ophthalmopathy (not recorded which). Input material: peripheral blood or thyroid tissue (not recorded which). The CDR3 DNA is TGCAGTGCTAGATCCCTGGCGAACAATCAGCCCCAGCATTTT. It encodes CSARSLANNQPQHF.